The 5 T cell receptor beta chains listed next were all sequenced from one sample in a study of blood T cell repertoires in COVID-19 (dated by TCRdb to 2020 to 2021). Library preparation used the immunoSEQ multiplex PCR assay. TCRdb carries this immuneACCESS record with in-frame sequences only. Its versions omit some clonotypes, under half of them owing to an unresolved V gene in the studies checked, with the rest unexplained. The sample table lists 140,000 or so clones, 90% of them with a count of one. 9.5% to 12% of the sample belongs to the ten largest clones. Sequencing input: peripheral blood. The origin of the receptors is a woman of 80 years or more with acute or convalescent COVID-19.

V gene TRBV27 combines with J gene TRBJ2-6, with D hard to call. The CDR3 spans 19 residues. The V and J ends lost 0 bases and 2 bases respectively, with 17 bases between them. The germline V gene has CDR1 MNHEY and CDR2 SMNVEV (reference sequence). The CDR3 protein is CASSLSTPVQTPGANVLTF. In nucleotides, the CDR3 is TGTGCCAGCAGTTTATCGACACCCGTACAAACCCCTGGGGCCAACGTCCTGACTTTC. The full variable domain, its missing parts supplied by reference TRBV27 and TRBJ2-6, is EAQVTQNPRYLITVTGKKLTVTCSQNMNHEYMSWYRQDPGLGLRQIYYSMNVEVTDKGDVPEGYKVSRKEKRNFPLILESPSPNQTSLYFCASSLSTPVQTPGANVLTFGAGSRLTVL.

The rearrangement uses TRBV7-8 and TRBJ2-2; D perhaps matches TRBD2 (5 bases). The CDR3 consists of 17 residues. Germline V CDR1 and CDR2: SGHVS, FQNEAQ. Trimming left V 3 bases short and J 1 base short, with 15 bases between. Written as DNA, the CDR3 is TGTGCCAGCAGCTTCTCTAGCTTGGGCGGGAACACCGGGGAGCTGTTTTTT. Translating gives CASSFSSLGGNTGELFF.

This chain joins TRBV7-6 and TRBJ2-1, with 7 bases identical to TRBD2. This CDR3 has 15 residues. The J segment lost 8 bases and the V segment lost 0 bases, leaving 7 bases of the junction unmatched. Looked up from germline, CDR1 is SGHVS and CDR2 is FNYEAQ. The CDR3: CASSLARGSWYEQFF. The CDR3 nucleotides are TGTGCCAGCAGCTTAGCGCGGGGGAGTTGGTATGAGCAGTTCTTC.

This rearrangement joins TRBV10-3 to TRBJ1-4; D unresolved. The germline V gene encodes CDR1 ENHRY and CDR2 SYGVKD. V shed 5 bases and J shed 6 bases, with 16 bases lying between them. The CDR3 contains 15 residues. The CDR3 loop is CAISTPSVGYEKLFF. The DNA of the CDR3 is TGTGCCATCAGTACGCCCAGCGTTGGGTATGAAAAACTGTTTTTT.

The chain couples TRBV30 to TRBJ1-1, with TRBD1 identical over 7 bases. V dropped 2 bases and J dropped 3; count of bases not matched to a gene: 9. Germline V CDR1 and CDR2: GTSNPN, SVGIG (reference sequence). The CDR3 runs to 15 residues. DNA for the CDR3: TGTGCCTGGAGTTTCCAAGCCAGGGGGTACACTGAAGCTTTCTTT. Amino acids: CAWSFQARGYTEAFF.